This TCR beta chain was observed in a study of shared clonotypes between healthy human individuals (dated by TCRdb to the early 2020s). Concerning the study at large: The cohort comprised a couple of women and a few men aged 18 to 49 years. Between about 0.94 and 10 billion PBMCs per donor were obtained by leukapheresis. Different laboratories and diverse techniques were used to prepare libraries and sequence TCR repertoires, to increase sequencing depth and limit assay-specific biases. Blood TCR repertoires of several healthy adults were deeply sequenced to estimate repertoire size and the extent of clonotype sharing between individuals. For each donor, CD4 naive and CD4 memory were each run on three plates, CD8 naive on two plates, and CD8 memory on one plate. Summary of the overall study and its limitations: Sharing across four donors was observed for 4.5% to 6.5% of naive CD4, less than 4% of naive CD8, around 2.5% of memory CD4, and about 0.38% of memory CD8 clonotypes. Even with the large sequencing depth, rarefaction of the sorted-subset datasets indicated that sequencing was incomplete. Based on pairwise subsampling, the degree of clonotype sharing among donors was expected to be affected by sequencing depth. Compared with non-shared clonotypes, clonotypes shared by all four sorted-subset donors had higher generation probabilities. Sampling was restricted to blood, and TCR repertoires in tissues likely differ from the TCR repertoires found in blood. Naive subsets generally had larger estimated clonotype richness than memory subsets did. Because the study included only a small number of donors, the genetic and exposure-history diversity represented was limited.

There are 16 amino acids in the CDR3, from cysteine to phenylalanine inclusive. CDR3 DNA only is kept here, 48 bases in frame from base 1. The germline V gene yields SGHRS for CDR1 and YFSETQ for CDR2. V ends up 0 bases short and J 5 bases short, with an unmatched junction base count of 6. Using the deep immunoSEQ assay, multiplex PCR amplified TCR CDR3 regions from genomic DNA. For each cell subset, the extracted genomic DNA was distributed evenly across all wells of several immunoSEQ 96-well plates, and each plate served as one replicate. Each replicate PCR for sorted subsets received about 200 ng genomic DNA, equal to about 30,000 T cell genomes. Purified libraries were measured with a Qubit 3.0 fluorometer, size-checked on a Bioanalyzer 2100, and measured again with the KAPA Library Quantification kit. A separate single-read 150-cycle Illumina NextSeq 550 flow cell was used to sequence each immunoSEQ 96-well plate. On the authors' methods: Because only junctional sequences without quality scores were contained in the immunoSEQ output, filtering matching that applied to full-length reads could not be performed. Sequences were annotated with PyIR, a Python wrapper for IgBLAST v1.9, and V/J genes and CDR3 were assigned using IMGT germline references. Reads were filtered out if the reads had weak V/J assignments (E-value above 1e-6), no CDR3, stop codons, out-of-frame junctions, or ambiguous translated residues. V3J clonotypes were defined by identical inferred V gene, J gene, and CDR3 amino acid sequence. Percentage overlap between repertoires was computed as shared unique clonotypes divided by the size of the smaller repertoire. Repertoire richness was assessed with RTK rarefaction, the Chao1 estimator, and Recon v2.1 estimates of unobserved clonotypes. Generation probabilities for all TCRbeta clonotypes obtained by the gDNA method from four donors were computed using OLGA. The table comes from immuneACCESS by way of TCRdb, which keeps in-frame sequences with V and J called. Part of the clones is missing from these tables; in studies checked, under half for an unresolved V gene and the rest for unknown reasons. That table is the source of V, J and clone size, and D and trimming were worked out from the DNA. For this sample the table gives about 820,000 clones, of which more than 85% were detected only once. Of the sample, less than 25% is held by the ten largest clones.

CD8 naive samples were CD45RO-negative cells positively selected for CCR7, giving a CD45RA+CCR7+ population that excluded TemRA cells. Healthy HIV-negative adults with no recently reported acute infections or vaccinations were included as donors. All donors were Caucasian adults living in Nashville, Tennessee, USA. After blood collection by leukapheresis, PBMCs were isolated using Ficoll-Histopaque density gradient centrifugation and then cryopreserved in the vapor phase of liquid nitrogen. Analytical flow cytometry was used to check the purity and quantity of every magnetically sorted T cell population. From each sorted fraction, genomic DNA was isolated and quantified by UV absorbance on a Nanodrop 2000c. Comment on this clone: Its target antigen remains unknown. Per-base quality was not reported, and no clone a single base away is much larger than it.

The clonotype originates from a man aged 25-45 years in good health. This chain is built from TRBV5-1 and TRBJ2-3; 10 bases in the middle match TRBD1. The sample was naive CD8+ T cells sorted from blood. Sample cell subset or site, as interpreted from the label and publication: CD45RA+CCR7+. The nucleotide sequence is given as TGCGCCAGCAGCTTGGAGGGGACAGGGGAGGTAGATACGCAGTATTTT. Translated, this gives CASSLEGTGEVDTQYF.